These 11 T cell receptor beta chains share one sample of origin, sequenced in a study of T cell repertoires in cytomegalovirus infection. These receptors' antigens are unknown. One entry per CDR3 protein results from TCRdb running MiXCR on the reads. The sample includes some 560,000 distinct CDR3 sequences, 40% of them seen just once. The sequencing here drew on cultured PBMCs, taken from culture after CMV antigen stimulation. These receptors were obtained from a human donor in good health (CMV status not recorded). Some clones in this sample may be carry-over from other donors' samples.

V and J are TRBV6-4 and TRBJ2-1; D is unclear. Germline V gene sequence: CDR1 MRHNA, CDR2 SNTAGT. The CDR3 length is 16 residues. Trimming left V 10 bases short and J 4 bases short, with 23 bases between. The CDR3 DNA is TGTGCCATTAGCCTTGGCGGCACAAGGGTTTACAATGAGCAGTTCTTC. Amino acids: CAISLGGTRVYNEQFF.

This CDR3 is CAISESGQANTGELFF. The DNA for the CDR3 is TGTGCCATCAGTGAGTCAGGGCAGGCGAACACCGGGGAGCTGTTTTTT. V is TRBV10-3 and J is TRBJ2-2; D call uncertain. CDR1 is ENHRY and CDR2 is SYGVKD in the germline V gene. Trimming took off 0 bases at V and 0 bases at J, with 8 bases between the two ends. The length of the CDR3 is 16 residues.

This clonotype was observed a few times. The J gene is TRBJ2-2, the V gene TRBV11-2; D unresolved. CDR3 length: 12 amino acids. Trimming took 5 bases from V and 9 from J, leaving 10 bases between them. Germline V CDR1 and CDR2: SGHAT, FQNNGV. CDR3 sequence (DNA): TGTGCCAGCAGCACCCGGCCTCGGGAGCTGTTTTTT. Translated, it gives CASSTRPRELFF.

The rearrangement uses TRBV20-1 and TRBJ1-2; 8 positions agree with TRBD1. The germline gives CDR1 DFQATT, CDR2 SNEGSKA (reference sequence). The CDR3 runs to 17 residues. The ends lost 6 bases at V and 0 bases at J; junction bases unmatched: 15. CDR3 nucleotide sequence: TGCAGTGCCCCACGGGGTCCCAGGGGGCAAGCTAACTATGGCTACACCTTC. Protein: CSAPRGPRGQANYGYTF.

The chain carries TRBV7-2 and TRBJ2-1; no definite D call. The CDR3 consists of 15 residues. Germline CDR1 reads SGHTA; CDR2 reads FQGNSA. The V and J ends lost 4 bases and 2 bases respectively, with 12 bases between them. The CDR3 DNA sequence: TGTGCCAGCAGCTCTCGAATATATCCCTACAATGAGCAGTTCTTC. Translated, it gives CASSSRIYPYNEQFF.

This clonotype has more than one count but fewer than ten. The rearrangement uses TRBV7-8 and TRBJ2-7; the D is unclear. Trimming removed 1 base from V and 5 bases from J, with 9 bases in between. CDR3 length: 13 residues. The V gene's germline CDR1 is SGHVS and CDR2 FQNEAQ. CDR3 sequence reads: CASSLGPPNEQYF. The DNA of the CDR3 is TGTGCCAGCAGCTTAGGCCCCCCTAACGAGCAGTACTTC.

The chain joins TRBV6-2 or TRBV6-3 to TRBJ1-2; D gene unclear. The CDR3 length is 15 residues. Germline V gene lookup returns CDR1 MNHEY and CDR2 SVGEGT. With 4 bases removed from V and 4 bases from J, the gap between germline ends came to 16 bases. The CDR3, as DNA: TGTGCCAGCAGTTTTCCCGGACTATTTGGCTATGGCTACACCTTC. Protein product: CASSFPGLFGYGYTF.

This clonotype turned up a few times. The chain joins TRBV12-3 or TRBV12-4 to TRBJ1-6; a weak D match, TRBD1 (5 bases). Trimming took 4 bases from V and 10 from J, leaving 14 bases between them. CDR3 length equals 14 residues. CDR3 protein: CASSSRGSRSPLHF. For the CDR3, the DNA is TGTGCCAGCAGTTCCCGGGGCAGTCGATCACCCCTCCACTTT.

The CDR3 DNA sequence: TGTGCCAGCAGTGTAACCCCGAAGAAGGCAGAAGAGACCCAGTACTTC. It is translated as CASSVTPKKAEETQYF. This chain links TRBV2 with TRBJ2-5, with D hard to call. The V gene's germline CDR1 is SNHLY and CDR2 FYNNEI. This CDR3 contains 16 residues. V shed 4 bases and J shed 3 bases, with 18 bases lying between them.

This rearrangement joins TRBV28 to TRBJ1-1; no definite D call. The CDR3 contains 13 residues. Germline V gene data show CDR1 as MDHEN and CDR2 as SYDVKM. V was pared by 1 base and J by 7 bases, with 10 bases between. CDR3 in amino acids: CASSLSVAHEAFF. In DNA, the CDR3 is TGTGCCAGCAGTTTATCTGTGGCTCATGAAGCTTTCTTT.

This clonotype has at least ten counts. The chain has TRBV7-2 and TRBJ2-5; TRBD2 matches at 15 bases. V lost 5 bases to trimming and J lost 1 base; unmatched junction nucleotides: 11. This CDR3 region has 19 residues. Germline V lookup: CDR1 SGHTA, CDR2 FQGNSA. CDR3 amino acids: CASSLLRGTSGGFQETQYF. CDR3 sequence (DNA): TGTGCCAGCAGCCTTTTGAGGGGGACTAGCGGGGGGTTCCAAGAGACCCAGTACTTC.